The present T cell receptor (beta chain) was sequenced within a study of T cell responses to AZD1222 COVID-19 vaccine. The method was immunoSEQ multiplex PCR; TCRdb's version includes in-frame clones alone and lacks a portion of them. Of about 130,000 clones in the sample, about 93% were seen once. V dropped 1 base and J dropped 8; count of bases not matched to a gene: 6. This CDR3 spans 15 amino acids. Germline V gene data show CDR1 as MNHNS and CDR2 as SASEGT. This receptor was identified in an adult in good health. This chain joins TRBV6-1 and TRBJ1-2; 11 nucleotides agree with TRBD1. Material: peripheral blood, obtained on day 0 of AZD1222 vaccination. The CDR3 region has the DNA TGTGCCAGCAGTGAAGAAGGACAGGGGGCCTGGGGCTACACCTTC. It translates to CASSEEGQGAWGYTF.